One and the same sample provided the 28 T cell receptor beta chains below, sequenced in a study of monozygotic twins with inflammatory bowel disease. After re-calling the 5' RACE reads, TCRdb lists one entry per CDR3 protein, DNA absent. The specimen's table records under 350,000 distinct CDR3 sequences. Sample: blood. These receptors were taken from a human donor with ulcerative colitis or Crohn's disease, or a healthy co-twin of an affected twin (not recorded which).

The J gene is TRBJ2-4, the V gene TRBV12-3 or TRBV12-4; no DNA is available, so the TRBD1 call from TCRdb remains unchecked. CDR3 length: 14 residues. The CDR3 loop reads CASSSPWAKNIQYF.

This chain connects TRBV14 to TRBJ2-2; the TRBD1 assignment by TCRdb is unverifiable without DNA. CDR1 SGHDN and CDR2 FVKESK come from the germline V gene. The CDR3 is 15 amino acids. The CDR3 reads CASSQFAGGTGELFF.

The V call is TRBV7-2, the J call TRBJ1-3; TCRdb's D call of TRBD1 is untestable without DNA. This CDR3 has 14 residues. Germline CDR1 is SGHTA and CDR2 is FQGNSA. CDR3 amino acids: CASSKDRAGNTIYF.

CDR3 loop: CAWSVGFDEKLFF. This chain uses TRBV30 with TRBJ1-4. The CDR3 has 13 amino acids. The germline V gene encodes CDR1 GTSNPN and CDR2 SVGIG (reference sequence).

The V gene is TRBV7-3, the J gene TRBJ1-6; TCRdb selects TRBD1, and the lack of DNA leaves this call unchecked. Germline CDR1 SGHTA, CDR2 FQGTGA. CDR3 length equals 13 residues. CDR3 sequence: CASSTGSNSPLHF.

The gene calls are TRBV6-5 and TRBJ1-1. Per the germline V gene, CDR1 is MNHEY and CDR2 is SVGAGI. This CDR3 spans 13 amino acids. The CDR3 is CASSYSGATEAFF.

The chain joins TRBV30 to TRBJ1-4; the TCRdb D gene call, TRBD1, has no DNA to confirm it. Germline assignment: CDR1 GTSNPN and CDR2 SVGIG (reference sequence). The CDR3 sequence is 14 residues long. The CDR3 reads CAWSVWDRGEKLFF.

This sequence joins TRBV20-1 and TRBJ2-7; the D call of TRBD1 rests on TCRdb alone, since no DNA is present to check it. The CDR3 is 12 residues long. CDR1 is DFQATT, CDR2 SNEGSKA, per germline (reference sequence). The CDR3 sequence is CSAHRVRHEQYF.

V gene TRBV9 combines with J gene TRBJ1-3. The CDR3 runs 13 residues. The V gene's germline CDR1 is SGDLS and CDR2 YYNGEE. The CDR3 spells CASSLGLGNTIYF.

The CDR3 sequence: CASRIKGLAIHEQFF. The gene calls are TRBV7-2 and TRBJ2-1; TCRdb calls TRBD2, which cannot be checked without DNA. The length of the CDR3 is 15 residues. The germline V gene has CDR1 SGHTA and CDR2 FQGNSA.

CDR3 sequence reads: CASSYGQNTEAFF. The rearrangement links TRBV6-5 to TRBJ1-1; lacking DNA, the TRBD1 call made by TCRdb goes unchecked. Germline V gene lookup returns CDR1 MNHEY and CDR2 SVGAGI. This CDR3 is built from 13 residues.

The J gene is TRBJ2-1, the V gene TRBV7-8; TCRdb proposes TRBD1, but this gene call is untestable without DNA. The CDR3 has 15 amino acids. The germline gives CDR1 SGHVS, CDR2 FQNEAQ. CDR3 sequence: CASSLEGQGFNEQFF.

The chain links TRBV14 to TRBJ2-1; lacking DNA, the TRBD1 call made by TCRdb goes unchecked. This CDR3 is 14 amino acids long. CDR1 and CDR2 (germline): SGHDN, FVKESK. The CDR3 protein is CASSHAWTGVEQFF.

The rearrangement joins TRBV10-1 to TRBJ2-3; there is no DNA to check the TCRdb D call of TRBD1. This CDR3 is 13 amino acids long. The germline V gene encodes CDR1 WNHNN and CDR2 SYGVQD (reference sequence). The CDR3 spells CASRGAGTDTQYF.

V and J are TRBV28 and TRBJ2-7; no DNA is available, so the TRBD1 call from TCRdb remains unchecked. Germline loops: CDR1 MDHEN, CDR2 SYDVKM. This CDR3 comprises 15 residues. CDR3 region: CASSSGPPNSYEQYF.

The V and J genes are TRBV20-1 and TRBJ2-1. Germline V gene sequence: CDR1 DFQATT, CDR2 SNEGSKA (reference sequence). This CDR3 has 15 amino acids. CDR3: CSARDPGSSYNEQFF.

The chain recombines TRBV24-1 with TRBJ2-1. This CDR3 comprises 15 residues. In germline, CDR1 is KGHDR, CDR2 SFDVKD. CDR3 region: CATSPIKSSYNEQFF.

This rearrangement joins TRBV5-1 to TRBJ2-1. The CDR3 runs to 16 residues. From germline, CDR1 is SGHRS and CDR2 YFSETQ. The CDR3 sequence is CASSFAIGASYNEQFF.

The chain is built from TRBV5-6 and TRBJ1-2; TCRdb's D gene call, TRBD1, goes unchecked for lack of DNA. The CDR3 is made up of 17 amino acids. In germline, CDR1 is SGHDT, CDR2 YYEEEE. CDR3 region: CASSLGGWDRGIYGYTF.

The chain couples TRBV7-2 to TRBJ2-3; the TCRdb call, TRBD2, lacks DNA for checking. The CDR3 length is 17 residues. Per the germline V gene, CDR1 is SGHTA and CDR2 is FQGNSA. The CDR3 loop reads CASSLSFGTSDADTQYF.

The gene calls are TRBV12-3 or TRBV12-4 and TRBJ1-2; the TRBD1 assignment by TCRdb is unverifiable without DNA. There are 13 residues in the CDR3. The CDR3 region is CASRPGRGDGYTF.

This chain links TRBV5-4 with TRBJ2-2. Per germline, CDR1 SGHNT and CDR2 YYREEE (reference sequence). This CDR3 contains 15 residues. The CDR3 spells CASSLVGFNTGELFF. Complete variable domain (other parts from reference TRBV5-4 and TRBJ2-2): ETGVTQSPTHLIKTRGQQVTLRCSSQSGHNTVSWYQQALGQGPQFIFQYYREEENGRGNFPPRFSGLQFPNYSSELNVNALELDDSALYLCASSLVGFNTGELFFGEGSRLTVL.

The V gene is TRBV9, the J gene TRBJ2-3; TCRdb outputs TRBD1, but without DNA this stays unchecked. Germline CDR1 SGDLS, CDR2 YYNGEE. This CDR3 comprises 13 residues. CDR3 protein: CASKQGGSDTQYF.

The V call is TRBV6-5, the J call TRBJ2-7. Germline lookup yields CDR1 MNHEY and CDR2 SVGAGI. This CDR3 contains 13 residues. This CDR3 is CASSYLQGYEQYF.

This sequence joins TRBV12-3 or TRBV12-4 and TRBJ2-5; TCRdb indicates TRBD1, and absent DNA this call remains unverified. The length of the CDR3 is 13 residues. The CDR3 protein is CASSSGGAETQYF.

The CDR3 protein is CASSLLGSNQPQHF. The genes are TRBV6-2 or TRBV6-3 and TRBJ1-5. Germline values: CDR1 MNHEY, CDR2 SVGEGT. The CDR3 has 14 amino acids.

The gene calls are TRBV27 and TRBJ2-3. CDR3 length: 15 residues. CDR1 is MNHEY and CDR2 is SMNVEV in the germline V gene (reference sequence). The CDR3 protein is CASSLGSFFPDTQYF.

The chain joins TRBV6-5 to TRBJ2-7. In germline, CDR1 is MNHEY, CDR2 SVGAGI. This CDR3 has 12 amino acids. CDR3 protein: CASSTGWGEQYF.